Listed below are T cell receptor beta chains from one sample, sequenced in a study of blood T cell repertoires in COVID-19. Here immunoSEQ multiplex PCR was the method, and the copy in TCRdb shows in-frame clones only, minus some. Here the sample spans about 200,000 clones, more than 75% being singletons. The material sequenced was peripheral blood. The receptors stem from a man in his fifties or sixties with acute or convalescent COVID-19. CDR3s include the opening cysteine and the closing phenylalanine or tryptophan. The D gene is left open where the match is weak. Not all rows give a size; the values are once, few, many and, for expanded clones, a class.

d_call j_call v_call clone_size cdr3_nt cdr3_aa
TRBD1 TRBJ1-4 TRBV7-9 . TGTGCCAGCAGCTCGGGGACAGGGAGGAAACTGTTTTTT CASSSGTGRKLFF
. TRBJ1-4 TRBV14 once TGTGCCAGCAGCCCGGGGACTTCCCCTAATGAAAAACTGTTTTTT CASSPGTSPNEKLFF
TRBD1 TRBJ1-2 TRBV10-3 few TGTGCCACCGGTGGGACAGGAGCTAACTATGGCTACACCTTC CATGGTGANYGYTF
. TRBJ1-3 TRBV18 . TGTGCCAGCTCACCAGTACGGGCTGGAAACACCATATATTTT CASSPVRAGNTIYF
. TRBJ1-2 TRBV14 . TGTGCCAGCAGCCAAGATCCGGGGGTTTACGTTCGCTACACCTTC CASSQDPGVYVRYTF
TRBD1 TRBJ1-3 TRBV18 . TGTGCCAGCTCACCGTCGACAGGGACCTCTGGAAACACCATATATTTT CASSPSTGTSGNTIYF
. TRBJ2-3 TRBV18 . TGTGCCAGCTCACCGTCCCGTCAGGGGAGTATCACAGATACGCAGTATTTT CASSPSRQGSITDTQYF
. TRBJ2-7 TRBV6-5 once TGTGCCAGCACCCCTGGGCGACACTCCTACGAGCAGTACTTC CASTPGRHSYEQYF
. TRBJ2-1 TRBV19 . TGTGCCAGTAGTATACTCGGGAATGAGCAGTTCTTC CASSILGNEQFF
. TRBJ1-2 TRBV12-3/TRBV12-4 . TGTGCCAGCAGTCAGACATACTATGGCTACACCTTC CASSQTYYGYTF
. TRBJ2-1 TRBV7-3 . TGTGCCAGCAGCCCAAGCAGGTCCCACAATGAGCAGTTCTTC CASSPSRSHNEQFF
. TRBJ2-6 TRBV5-8 . TGTGCCAGCAGCTCGAAACGGGCTGGGGCCAACGTCCTGACTTTC CASSSKRAGANVLTF
. TRBJ2-1 TRBV29-1 . TGCTCGGGGTCCCGAACCTGCAATGAGCAGTTCTTC CSGSRTCNEQFF
. TRBJ2-2 TRBV7-9 once TGTGCCAGCAGCTTCAGAGGGACAACGAACACCGGGGAGCTGTTTTTT CASSFRGTTNTGELFF
TRBD1 TRBJ1-1 TRBV4-1 many TGCGCCTCACAACAGGGGGCGCGAACTGAAGCTTTCTTT CASQQGARTEAFF
. TRBJ1-5 TRBV19 . TGTGCCAGTAACCGGGGGGATTGGGAGCCCCAGCATTTT CASNRGDWEPQHF
TRBD1 TRBJ1-5 TRBV15 . TGTGCCACCAGCAGAGCTGGCAGGGGGCTGAATCAGCCCCAGCATTTT CATSRAGRGLNQPQHF
. TRBJ1-2 TRBV21-1 . TGTGCCAGCAGCAAAGACGGTGGCTACACCTTC CASSKDGGYTF
TRBD1 TRBJ1-1 TRBV18 . TGTGCCAGCTCACAAACACAGGGGGAGAACACTGAAGCTTTCTTT CASSQTQGENTEAFF
. TRBJ1-5 TRBV6-5 . TGTGCCAGCAGTCCAAACCGACTGGGCAATCAGCCCCAGCATTTT CASSPNRLGNQPQHF
. TRBJ2-7 TRBV7-2 . TGTGCCAGCAGCTGGGGGGATATATCCTACGAGCAGTACTTC CASSWGDISYEQYF
TRBD1 TRBJ2-7 TRBV10-3 . TGTGCCTCAGGACAGGGTTGGTCCTACGAGCAGTACTTC CASGQGWSYEQYF
TRBD1 TRBJ1-1 TRBV2 . TGTGCCAGCAGGCACAGGGGGCCCAACACTGAAGCTTTCTTT CASRHRGPNTEAFF
. TRBJ1-6 TRBV6-2/TRBV6-3 . TGTGCCAGCAGCCCCAGCGGCTGGCGAAATCTCTCACCCCTCCACTTT CASSPSGWRNLSPLHF
. TRBJ2-7 TRBV21-1 . TGTGCCAGCAGCAGGGGCACGAGCTACGAGCAGTACTTC CASSRGTSYEQYF
. TRBJ1-1 TRBV5-4 . TGTGCCAGCAGCTTGGACAGCAACACTGAAGCTTTCTTT CASSLDSNTEAFF
. TRBJ2-4 TRBV2 . TGTGCCAGCAGTGGACTCGCGGTAGCCAAAAACATTCAGTACTTC CASSGLAVAKNIQYF
. TRBJ1-2 TRBV7-2 few TGTGCCAGCAGCTTAGATGGACAGCCCTGGGATGGCTACACCTTC CASSLDGQPWDGYTF
TRBD1 TRBJ2-2 TRBV6-5 once TGTGCCAGCAGTTTCAGACAGGGGAAGAACACCGGGGAGCTGTTTTTT CASSFRQGKNTGELFF
. TRBJ2-1 TRBV12-3/TRBV12-4 . TGTGCCAGCAGTTTGAGTCTCTACAATGAGCAGTTCTTC CASSLSLYNEQFF
. TRBJ1-1 TRBV5-1 . TGCGCCAGCAGCCGCTCCTCGACAGGAAAGACTGAAGCTTTCTTT CASSRSSTGKTEAFF
TRBD2 TRBJ2-7 TRBV5-1 . TGCGCCAGCAGCTTGGGGGAGCGGGGGCCCTCCTACGAGCAGTACTTC CASSLGERGPSYEQYF
TRBD2 TRBJ2-3 TRBV5-6 . TGTGCCAGCAGCTTGTTTGGGACTAGCGTGCCAGATACGCAGTATTTT CASSLFGTSVPDTQYF
. TRBJ1-2 TRBV30 . TGTGCCTGGACTACCGATACAGGGAGCTATGGCTACACCTTC CAWTTDTGSYGYTF
. TRBJ1-1 TRBV9 . TGTGCCAGCAGCGTAGGGGAGTCAGGTTATGAAGCTTTCTTT CASSVGESGYEAFF
. TRBJ1-1 TRBV14 . TGTGCCAGCAGCCAAGTTCGTACTGAAGCTTTCTTT CASSQVRTEAFF
. TRBJ1-5 TRBV6-2/TRBV6-3 . TGTGCCAGCAGTTATAAGGGGCGGCTGGGCAATCAGCCCCAGCATTTT CASSYKGRLGNQPQHF
TRBD2 TRBJ2-7 TRBV3-1/TRBV3-2 . TGTGCCAGCAGCCAAGCGGGTAGCGGGGGGAACGAGCAGTACTTC CASSQAGSGGNEQYF
TRBD1 TRBJ1-1 TRBV5-1 . TGCGCCAGCAGCCCCACCCACGGGACAGGAGGGGCTGAAGCTTTCTTT CASSPTHGTGGAEAFF
TRBD1 TRBJ1-1 TRBV9 . TGTGCCAGCAGTCCCCAGACAGGGAATAGGGCTGAAGCTTTCTTT CASSPQTGNRAEAFF
TRBD2 TRBJ2-3 TRBV5-1 . TGCGCCAGCAGCTTCGGGACTAGCGGGGGAGTAGATACGCAGTATTTT CASSFGTSGGVDTQYF
. TRBJ1-3 TRBV5-1 . TGCGCCAGCAGCTTCCTGGAGGGGAGGTATGGGAGCACCATATATTTT CASSFLEGRYGSTIYF
TRBD1 TRBJ1-5 TRBV2 . TGTGCCAGCAGTATGAGGACAGGGGGCAATCAGCCCCAGCATTTT CASSMRTGGNQPQHF
. TRBJ1-1 TRBV2 . TGTGCCAGCAGTGAGAGGGCGGTACTGAACACTGAAGCTTTCTTT CASSERAVLNTEAFF
. TRBJ1-1 TRBV21-1 . TGTGCCAGCTATGGGAAGAGGTGGGACAGGGGGGAAGCTTTCTTT CASYGKRWDRGEAFF
TRBD1 TRBJ2-7 TRBV2 . TGTGCCAGCAGTGGGGGGACAGGCTACGAGCAGTACTTC CASSGGTGYEQYF